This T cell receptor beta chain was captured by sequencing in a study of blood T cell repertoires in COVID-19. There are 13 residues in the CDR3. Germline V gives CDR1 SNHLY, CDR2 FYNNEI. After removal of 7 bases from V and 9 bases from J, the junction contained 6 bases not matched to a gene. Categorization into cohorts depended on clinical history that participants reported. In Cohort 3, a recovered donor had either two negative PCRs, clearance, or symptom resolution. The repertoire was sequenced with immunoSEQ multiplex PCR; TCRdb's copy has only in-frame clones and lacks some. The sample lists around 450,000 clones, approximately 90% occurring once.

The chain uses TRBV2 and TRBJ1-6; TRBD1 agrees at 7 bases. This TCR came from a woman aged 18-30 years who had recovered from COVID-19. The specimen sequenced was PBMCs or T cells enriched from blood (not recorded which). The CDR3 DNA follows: TGTGCCAGCACTGGACAGGTTACTTCACCCCTCCACTTT. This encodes CASTGQVTSPLHF.